This record looks at one T cell receptor beta chain sequence and its context. This clonotype came up many times. Its antigen is still unknown. Nothing much larger sits one base from this clone, and base qualities are not available. Explained via the paper, the time point label denotes: newly diagnosed GD, antithyroid drugs for less than 3 months. RNA was extracted from PBMCs in TRIzol for both TCR sequencing and RNA sequencing. The diagnosis of Graves' disease was made according to American Thyroid Association guidelines. Patients were recruited from an endocrinology department in Xi'an, China. From each patient, about 8.9 milliliters of peripheral blood was collected into an EDTA anticoagulant tube. PBMCs were isolated by Ficoll Paque Plus density gradient separation without further T cell sorting. An Agilent 2100 Bioanalyzer and agarose gel were used to check RNA quality, and a NanoDrop 2000 was used to measure RNA concentration.

This sample stems from a study of regulatory T cells in long-lasting Graves disease (dated by TCRdb to the early 2020s). The study in broad terms: In the newly diagnosed Graves' disease group, patients had been taking antithyroid drugs for less than 3 months. This study used TCR sequencing and RNA sequencing of peripheral blood to compare persistent Graves' disease patients against newly diagnosed Graves' disease patients. The study took place in China and was registered as a clinical trial. A total of roughly 35 samples underwent TCR sequencing: about 13 from persistent and around 20 from newly diagnosed Graves' disease patients.

What the work shows at the level of the full study, not this receptor alone: The small sample size was acknowledged by the authors as a limitation that may reduce accuracy. Compared with newly diagnosed patients, persistent Graves' disease patients had lower TCR Shannon entropy and fewer highly expanded clones, which suggests clonal expansion. Only peripheral blood was studied, because thyroid tissue, the primary lesion, was inaccessible. TRBV28, TRBJ1-2 and TRBJ2-5 were preferentially used in persistent disease, while TRBV20-1 and TRBJ2-1 were favored in newly diagnosed disease. Sequencing and analysis were limited to the TCR beta chain. Persistent patients shared more public clonotypes among themselves (around 2,700) than newly diagnosed patients did (over 900).

The method behind the library was multiplex PCR. Sequencing took place on an Illumina HiSeq 4000. CDR3 regions were amplified by Arm-PCR with iRepertoire HTBI primers to construct TCR beta libraries. PCR products were gel purified before sequencing. From the authors' description of their analysis: Gene usage analysis of CDR3 amino acid clonotypes relied on the roughly 64 TRBV and 14 TRBJ segments identified across samples. COPE and FqMerger were used to merge the filtered high-quality paired reads into contigs. BLAST was used to align contigs to the IMGT TRBV, TRBD and TRBJ reference genes, and CDR3 was defined following IMGT. Highly expanded clones were defined as clonotypes with a frequency above 0.1%. Shannon entropy served as the measure of repertoire diversity, while the Gini coefficient captured V-J evenness. A clonotype found in more than one individual was treated as public. TCRdb trimmed public reads at Q25 via fastp, called clones via MiXCR and kept in-frame beta chains. Rows merge per CDR3 protein into single entries with the most common DNA and genes. The V and J calls were determined by TCRdb, not by the authors. Within this sample are about 540,000 distinct CDR3 sequences, with approximately 12% of them counted one time only. The top ten clonotypes cover over 7.5% of the sample.

Counted from cysteine to phenylalanine, this CDR3 has 16 amino acids. Here the CDR3 DNA is all that survives: 48 bases in frame from base 1. Relative to germline, V is 4 bases shorter and J is 2 bases shorter, with 15 bases between their ends. From the germline V gene, CDR1 is MNHNS and CDR2 is SASEGT. This sample also appeared in a second study, on T cells in Graves' hyperthyroidism and ophthalmopathy. As the second study states: A patient counted as having stable Graves' hyperthyroidism if no progression to ophthalmopathy occurred over 18 months of follow-up. Hyperthyroidism patients were newly diagnosed, had a disease duration of under 2 months, and were aged 18 to 65 years. Any patient with an uncontrolled infection, another autoimmune disease, pregnancy or lactation was excluded. Diagnoses relied on clinical symptoms, serum thyroxine and TRAb, thyroid ultrasound and orbital computed tomography. The first round of RT-PCR for the TCR CDR3 was performed with the HTBI primer set and the Qiagen OneStep RT-PCR kit. Blood samples also contained most of the expanded thyroid clonotypes (frequency above 0.001), which suggests that blood repertoires may reflect thyroid immune responses. A 13 V-J signature model separated ophthalmopathy from stable hyperthyroidism, with 87.88% sensitivity and 81.08% specificity in cross-validation and 80%/75% in testing. In validation, the model predicted progression to ophthalmopathy a median of roughly six months before onset, with about 70% sensitivity and more than 72% specificity. To identify TCR V-J signatures that set the groups apart, the researchers used a discovery cohort of 100 patients, made up of 40 to 45 with Graves' ophthalmopathy and about 55 with stable Graves' hyperthyroidism. Prospective prediction of ophthalmopathy was tested in an independent validation cohort of 18 to 20 hyperthyroidism patients and 15 to 17 patients who later progressed to ophthalmopathy. The 100 discovery patients were randomly divided into training and test sets at a 7:3 ratio. In addition, the study compared T-cell repertoires in thyroid tissue and in blood from about 6 Graves' hyperthyroidism patients. After blood sampling, hyperthyroidism patients were treated with methimazole at a starting dose of 30 mg daily, and ophthalmopathy patients were treated with high-dose intravenous methylprednisolone. The libraries were constructed in a second round of multiplex PCR and then size-selected and purified. Paired-end sequencing of the libraries was performed with 100 bp reads on an Illumina HiSeq2000. Raw data were processed with SOAPnuke, discarding reads with adapters, uncalled bases, mean Phred below 15, or no exact constant-primer or identifier match. COPE v1.2.5 was used to merge high-quality paired reads, and clonotypes were defined as unique nucleotide sequences. Clonotypes were aligned to IMGT TRBV, TRBD and TRBJ reference segments using MiTCR v1.1. Analysis was restricted to V-J combinations with a frequency above 0.0001, which covered 99.2% of repertoires. The TCS score was defined as F50 (clonal expansion) divided by E x V (chaos), with BLOSUM62-based TCRdist calculated between CDR3 peptides within each V-J. Welch's t-statistics and random forest reduced roughly 540 V-J features to about 13, which were used in a naive Bayes classifier (R e1071). Sample size was not statistically predetermined, and blinding of investigators to group allocation was not performed. The paper describes TCR Vbeta CDR3 sequencing of around 130 peripheral blood samples, made up of 43 ophthalmopathy patients, some 80 hyperthyroidism patients and around 17 progressor patients.

The sample here was peripheral blood mononuclear cells (PBMCs), taken at new diagnosis, from a patient treated with antithyroid drugs. The rearrangement joined TRBV6-1 to TRBJ1-5; the D region possibly corresponds to TRBD1 (5 bases align). This receptor was identified in a man aged 25 to 40 with Graves disease. Donor details come from another sample of the same person, matched by shared clones. The nucleotide sequence is given as TGTGCCAGCAGTGCAAATCCCCGGGGACGCAATCAGCCCCAGCATTTT. This gives the protein CASSANPRGRNQPQHF.